This TCR beta chain was documented in a study of blood T cell repertoires in COVID-19. Turning to the study itself: The samples span acute and convalescent COVID-19 from the United States, Italy and Spain. T cells, B-cell-depleted T cells, or PBMCs provided the cDNA or gDNA that served as material.

As processed by the authors: How many nucleated cells were present was estimated from reference gene primer amplification. The protocol was immunoSEQ multiplex PCR, while the TCRdb copy is restricted to in-frame clones and leaves out a portion. That table gives V, J and clone size, and the DNA gave D and trimming. The sample holds nearly 90,000 clones, approximately 75% seen once. The receptor's source is a woman of 80 years or more with acute or convalescent COVID-19. The sequenced material came from peripheral blood.

CDR3: CASSQVGSTGWGYYNSPLHF. The CDR3, as DNA: TGTGCCAGCAGCCAAGTCGGGTCGACAGGGTGGGGGTACTATAATTCACCCCTCCACTTT. The V call is TRBV4-2, the J call TRBJ1-6; 7 bases line up with TRBD1. The CDR3 has 20 residues. Per the germline V gene, CDR1 is LGHNA and CDR2 is YNFKEQ. J gave up 3 bases and V 1 base, and 15 bases lay outside the gene matches.